The rows below give T cell receptor beta chains drawn from one sample of a study of patients and donors after allogeneic stem cell transplantation. One entry per CDR3 protein results from TCRdb running MiXCR on the RT-PCR reads. The table lists around 200,000 distinct CDR3 sequences, 35% to 45% of them singletons, with 11% in the top ten. The specimen sequenced was blood, either unsorted or a sorted T cell fraction (not recorded which). The receptors come from a human donor who was either an allogeneic HSCT recipient or a stem cell or donor lymphocyte infusion donor (not recorded which). It is not recorded whose cells these are; they may come from a transplant donor. CDR3s leave out the opening cysteine and the closing phenylalanine or tryptophan.

TRBV7-2	ASSSTWTAYGYT
TRBV5-1	ASSLTGQTFKNGYT
TRBV7-2	ASSWHRVVDSPLH
TRBV9	ASSVDPGSSYNEQF
TRBV20-1	SARGQGREAF
TRBV10-3	ATWPQGTTYNEQF
TRBV5-1	ASSLGPTELSGYT
TRBV5-1	ASSLDLIDEQY
TRBV3-1	ASSQDTYEQY
TRBV6-2/TRBV6-3	ASSYSTSGFYNEQF
TRBV28	ASSPNPRGGRNQPQH